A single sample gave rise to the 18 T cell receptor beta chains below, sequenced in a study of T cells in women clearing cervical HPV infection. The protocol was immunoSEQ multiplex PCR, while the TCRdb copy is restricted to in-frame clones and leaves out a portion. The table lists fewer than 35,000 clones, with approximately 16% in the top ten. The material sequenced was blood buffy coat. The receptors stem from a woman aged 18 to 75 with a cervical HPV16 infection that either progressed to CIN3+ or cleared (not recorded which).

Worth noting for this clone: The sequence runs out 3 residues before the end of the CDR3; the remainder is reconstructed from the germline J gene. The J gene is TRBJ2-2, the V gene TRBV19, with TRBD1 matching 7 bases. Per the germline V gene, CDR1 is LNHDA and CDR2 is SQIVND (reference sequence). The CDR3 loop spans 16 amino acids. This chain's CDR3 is CASSPAATGYNSPLFF. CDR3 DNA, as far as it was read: TGTGCCAGTAGTCCTGCCGCGACAGGGTATAATTCACCG.

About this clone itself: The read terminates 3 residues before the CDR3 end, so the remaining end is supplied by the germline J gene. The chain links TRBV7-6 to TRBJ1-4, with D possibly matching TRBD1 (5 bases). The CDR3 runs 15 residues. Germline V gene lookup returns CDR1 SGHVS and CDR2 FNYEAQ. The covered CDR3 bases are TGTGCCAGCAGCTTAGAGGTCTCTGGGGCCAACGTA. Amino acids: CASSLEVSGANV. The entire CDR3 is CASSLEVSGANVLFF.

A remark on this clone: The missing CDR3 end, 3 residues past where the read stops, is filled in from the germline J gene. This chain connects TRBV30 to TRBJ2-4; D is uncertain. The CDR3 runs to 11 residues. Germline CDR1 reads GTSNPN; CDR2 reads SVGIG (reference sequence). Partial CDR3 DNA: TGTGCCTGGAGTGGACTCTATGGT. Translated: CAWSGLYG. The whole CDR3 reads CAWSGLYGQYF.

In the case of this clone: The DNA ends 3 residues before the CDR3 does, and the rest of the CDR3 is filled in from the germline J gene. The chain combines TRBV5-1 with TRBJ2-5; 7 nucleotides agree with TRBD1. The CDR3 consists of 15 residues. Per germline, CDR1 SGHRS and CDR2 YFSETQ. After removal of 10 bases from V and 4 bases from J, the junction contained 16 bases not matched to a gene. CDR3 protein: CARIDREYVTETQYF. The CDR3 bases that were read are TGCGCCCGAATCGACAGGGAGTATGTAACAGAGACC.

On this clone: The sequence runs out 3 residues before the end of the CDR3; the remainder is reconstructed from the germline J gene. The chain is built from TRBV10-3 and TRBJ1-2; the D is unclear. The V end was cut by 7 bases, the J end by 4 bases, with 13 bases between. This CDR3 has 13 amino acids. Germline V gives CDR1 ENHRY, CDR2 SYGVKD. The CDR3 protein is CAITDTTGYGYTF. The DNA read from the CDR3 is TGTGCCATCACCGACACAACCGGCTATGGC.

The CDR3 region is CATSGTSGSRVTDTQYF. The DNA read from the CDR3 is TGTGCCACCTCCGGGACTAGCGGGAGTCGAGTAACAGATACG. The V gene is TRBV24-1, the J gene TRBJ2-3, with TRBD2 matching over 14 bases. The read is 3 residues too short to cover the CDR3 end, so that end is filled in from the germline J gene. The CDR3 extends over 17 amino acids. Germline CDR1 and CDR2: KGHDR and SFDVKD. V was clipped by 9 bases and J by 3 bases; unmatched bases: 10.

CDR3 DNA, as far as it was read: TGTGCCAGCAGTGAGTTACAGGGCGGGGAAAAA. This sequence encodes CASSELQGGEK. The entire CDR3 is CASSELQGGEKLFF. The chain employs TRBV6-1 and TRBJ1-4; D may be TRBD1 (6 bases). Read sequence stops 3 residues before the CDR3 end, and the germline J gene provides the missing end. Trimming shortened V by 3 bases and J by 8 bases, and 13 bases separated the two germline ends. Per germline, CDR1 MNHNS and CDR2 SASEGT. The CDR3 contains 14 residues.

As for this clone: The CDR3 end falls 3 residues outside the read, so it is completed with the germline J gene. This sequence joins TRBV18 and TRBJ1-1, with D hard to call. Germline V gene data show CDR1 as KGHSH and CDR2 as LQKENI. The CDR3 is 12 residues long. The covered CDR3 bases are TGTGCCAGCTCACCACCGGCTAGCGGA. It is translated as CASSPPASG. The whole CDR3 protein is CASSPPASGAFF.

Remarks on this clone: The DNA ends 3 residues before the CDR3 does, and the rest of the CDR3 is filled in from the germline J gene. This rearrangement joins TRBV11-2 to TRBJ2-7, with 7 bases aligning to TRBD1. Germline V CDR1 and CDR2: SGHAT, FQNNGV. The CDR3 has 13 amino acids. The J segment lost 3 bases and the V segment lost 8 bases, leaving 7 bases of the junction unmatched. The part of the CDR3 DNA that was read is TGTGCCAGCGGACCCTGGGACAGCTACGAG. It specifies CASGPWDSYE. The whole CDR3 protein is CASGPWDSYEQYF.

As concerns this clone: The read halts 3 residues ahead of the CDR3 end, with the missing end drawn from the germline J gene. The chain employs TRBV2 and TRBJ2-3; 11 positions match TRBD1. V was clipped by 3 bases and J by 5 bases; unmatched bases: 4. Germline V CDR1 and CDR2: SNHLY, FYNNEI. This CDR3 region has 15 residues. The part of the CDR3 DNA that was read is TGTGCCAGCAGTGACGGACAGGGGGCAAAAGATACG. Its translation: CASSDGQGAKDT. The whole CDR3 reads CASSDGQGAKDTQYF.

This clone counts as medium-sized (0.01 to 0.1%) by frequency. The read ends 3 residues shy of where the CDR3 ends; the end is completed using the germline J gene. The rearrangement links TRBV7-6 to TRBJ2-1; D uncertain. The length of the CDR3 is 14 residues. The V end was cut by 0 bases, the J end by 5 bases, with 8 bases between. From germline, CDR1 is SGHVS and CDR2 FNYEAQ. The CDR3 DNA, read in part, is TGTGCCAGCAGCTTAGCTCTAACAGACAATGAG. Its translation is CASSLALTDNE. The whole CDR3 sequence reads CASSLALTDNEQFF.

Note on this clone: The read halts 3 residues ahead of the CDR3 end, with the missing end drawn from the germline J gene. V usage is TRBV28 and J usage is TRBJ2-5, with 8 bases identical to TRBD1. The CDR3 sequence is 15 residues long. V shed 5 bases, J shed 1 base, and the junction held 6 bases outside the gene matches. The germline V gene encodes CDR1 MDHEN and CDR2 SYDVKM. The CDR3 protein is CASSIGQGRQETQYF. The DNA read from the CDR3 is TGTGCCAGCAGTATAGGACAGGGCCGCCAAGAGACC.

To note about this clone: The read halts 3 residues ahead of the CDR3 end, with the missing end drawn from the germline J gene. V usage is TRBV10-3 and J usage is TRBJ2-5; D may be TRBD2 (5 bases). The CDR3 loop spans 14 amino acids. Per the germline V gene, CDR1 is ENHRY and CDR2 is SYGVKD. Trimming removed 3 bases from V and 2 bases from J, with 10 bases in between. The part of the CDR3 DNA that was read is TGTGCCATCAGTGACCGTCGGGGACAAGAGACC. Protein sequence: CAISDRRGQET. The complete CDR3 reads CAISDRRGQETQYF.

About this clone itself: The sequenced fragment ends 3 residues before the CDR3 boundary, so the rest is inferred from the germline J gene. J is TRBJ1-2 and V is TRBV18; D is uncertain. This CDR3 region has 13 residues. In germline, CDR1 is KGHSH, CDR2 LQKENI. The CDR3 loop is CASSLVVADTYTF. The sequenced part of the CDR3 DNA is TGTGCCAGCTCACTCGTGGTGGCAGATACC. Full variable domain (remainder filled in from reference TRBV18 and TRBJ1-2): NAGVMQNPRHLVRRRGQEARLRCSPMKGHSHVYWYRQLPEEGLKFMVYLQKENIIDESGMPKERFSAEFPKEGPSILRIQQVVRGDSAAYFCASSLVVADTYTFGSGTRLTVV.

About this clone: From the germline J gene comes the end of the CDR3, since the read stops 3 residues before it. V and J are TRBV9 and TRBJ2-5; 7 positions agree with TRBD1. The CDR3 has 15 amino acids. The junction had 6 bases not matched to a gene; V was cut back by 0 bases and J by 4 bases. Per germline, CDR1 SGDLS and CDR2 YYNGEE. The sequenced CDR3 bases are TGTGCCAGCAGCGTAGAAACAGGGGTAGGAGAGACC. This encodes CASSVETGVGET. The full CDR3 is CASSVETGVGETQYF.

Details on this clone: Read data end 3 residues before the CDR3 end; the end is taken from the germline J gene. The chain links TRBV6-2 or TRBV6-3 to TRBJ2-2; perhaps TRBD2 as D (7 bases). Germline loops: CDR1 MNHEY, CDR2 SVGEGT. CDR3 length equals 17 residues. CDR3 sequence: CASSPTGRGFGANVLFF. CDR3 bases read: TGTGCCAGCAGTCCCACAGGGCGGGGGTTCGGGGCCAACGTG.

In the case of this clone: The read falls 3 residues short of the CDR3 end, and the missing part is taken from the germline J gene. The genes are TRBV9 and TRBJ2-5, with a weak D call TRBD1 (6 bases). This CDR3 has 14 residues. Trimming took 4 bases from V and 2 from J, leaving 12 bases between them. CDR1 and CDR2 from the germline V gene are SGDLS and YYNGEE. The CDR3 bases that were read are TGTGCCAGCAGCACCGGGACAACACAAGAGACC. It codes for CASSTGTTQET. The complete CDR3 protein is CASSTGTTQETQYF.

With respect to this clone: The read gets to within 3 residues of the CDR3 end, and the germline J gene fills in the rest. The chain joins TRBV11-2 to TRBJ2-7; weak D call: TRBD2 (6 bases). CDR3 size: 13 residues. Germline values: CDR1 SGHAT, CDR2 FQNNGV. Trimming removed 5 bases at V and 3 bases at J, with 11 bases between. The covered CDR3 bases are TGTGCCAGCAGCCCACGGAGGGGCTACGAG. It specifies CASSPRRGYE. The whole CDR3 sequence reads CASSPRRGYEQYF.